Below, 18 T cell receptor beta chains from the same sample are listed, as sequenced in a study of identical twins. TCRdb re-called the 5' RACE reads through MiXCR, storing one row per CDR3 protein. The sample shows 1.5 million to 2 million distinct CDR3 sequences, about 32% of them seen only once. Sequencing was performed on cord blood. The receptors derive from a newborn girl in good health.

This clonotype has just a few counts. V is TRBV20-1 and J is TRBJ2-3; 11 bases are shared with TRBD1. This CDR3 contains 18 residues. Germline trimming cut 1 base from V and 1 base from J; bases unmatched to any gene: 10. Germline CDR1 and CDR2: DFQATT and SNEGSKA (reference sequence). The CDR3 here is CSARGRDRGTLRTDTQYF. In DNA, the CDR3 is TGCAGTGCTAGAGGGAGGGACAGGGGGACCTTACGCACAGATACGCAGTATTTT.

This clonotype was counted only a few times. This sequence joins TRBV20-1 and TRBJ2-1; D is uncertain. Germline loops: CDR1 DFQATT, CDR2 SNEGSKA (reference sequence). The CDR3 loop spans 14 amino acids. Trimming took 1 base from V and 3 from J, leaving 10 bases between them. The CDR3 nucleotides are TGCAGTGCTAGAGGGAGCGTTCTCTACAATGAGCAGTTCTTC. Its protein product is CSARGSVLYNEQFF.

The genes are TRBV20-1 and TRBJ1-4; perhaps TRBD1 as D (5 bases). CDR3 size: 15 residues. CDR1 and CDR2 from the germline V gene are DFQATT and SNEGSKA (reference sequence). The V gene lost 0 bases and the J gene lost 8 bases, with 16 bases spanning the gap. The CDR3: CSARDPSQGSEKLFF. CDR3 DNA sequence: TGCAGTGCTAGAGATCCGAGTCAGGGATCCGAAAAACTGTTTTTT.

This clonotype has a handful of counts. V gene TRBV3-1 combines with J gene TRBJ1-2, with D hard to call. With 5 bases removed from V and 4 bases from J, the gap between germline ends came to 23 bases. Germline V CDR1 and CDR2: LGHDT, YNNKEL (reference sequence). The CDR3 has 17 amino acids. The chain's CDR3 is CASSSRPIRAGPYGYTF. In DNA, the CDR3 is TGTGCCAGCAGCTCCCGCCCCATACGCGCAGGACCCTATGGCTACACCTTC.

This rearrangement joins TRBV4-1 to TRBJ1-4, with no clear D. The CDR3 is 15 amino acids. CDR1 is MGHRA, CDR2 YSYEKL, per germline. V was shortened by 0 bases and J by 6 bases, with 11 bases between the two germline ends. As DNA, the CDR3 is TGCGCCAGCAGCCAAGATCCCCGGGGTTATGAAAAACTGTTTTTT. Its translation: CASSQDPRGYEKLFF.

Comment on this clonotype: This may come from a read error, since a much larger clone is one base off. The V and J genes are TRBV21-1 and TRBJ2-5; TRBD1, the D gene given by the table, was not confirmed from the DNA. Matching the DNA end better, TRBJ2-7 makes the J call doubtful. TRBV21-1 is a recognized pseudogene. This CDR3 is 14 amino acids long. The CDR3 loop is CASSNRDRDCEQYF. CDR3 in DNA: TGTGCCAGCAGCAACCGGGACAGGGACTGCGAGCAGTACTTC.

In this sample, this clonotype turned up a few times. This chain joins TRBV12-3 or TRBV12-4 and TRBJ2-5; tentatively, D is TRBD2 (7 bases). The CDR3 consists of 15 residues. The germline V and J ends were trimmed by 6 bases and 11 bases, with 25 bases remaining between them. CDR3 bases: TGTGCCAGCAGGACCGGGGGGCCGCAATACAATGAGCAGTACTTC. Protein sequence: CASRTGGPQYNEQYF.

J is TRBJ2-7 and V is TRBV7-2; 10 bases match TRBD2. The junction had 13 bases not matched to a gene; V was cut back by 4 bases and J by 7 bases. Per the germline V gene, CDR1 is SGHTA and CDR2 is FQGNSA. The CDR3 totals 16 residues. Here the CDR3 reads CASSSRTSGIYNEQYF. The CDR3 DNA sequence: TGTGCCAGCAGCTCCCGGACTAGCGGTATCTACAATGAGCAGTACTTC.

In its sample, this clonotype was seen once. The rearrangement links TRBV11-2 to TRBJ1-6; tentative D call: TRBD1 (6 bases). CDR1 SGHAT and CDR2 FQNNGV come from the germline V gene. V shed 5 bases and J shed 0 bases, with 14 bases lying between them. The CDR3 has 17 amino acids. This CDR3 reads CASSPFEGGSYNSPLHF. The CDR3 DNA reads TGTGCCAGCAGCCCCTTTGAGGGGGGCTCCTATAATTCACCCCTCCACTTT.

This clonotype was seen only a few times. The chain recombines TRBV4-1 with TRBJ1-1; a weak D match, TRBD1 (5 bases). CDR1 MGHRA and CDR2 YSYEKL come from the germline V gene. The V end was cut by 0 bases, the J end by 13 bases, with 15 bases between. The CDR3 extends over 13 amino acids. The CDR3 sequence is CASSQDGGQGGFF. As DNA, the CDR3 is TGCGCCAGCAGCCAAGATGGTGGGCAGGGAGGTTTCTTT.

This clonotype was seen ten or more times. The rearrangement links TRBV2 to TRBJ2-3; D may be TRBD1 (5 bases). The germline CDR1 and CDR2 sequences are SNHLY and FYNNEI. The CDR3 runs 13 residues. The ends were cut back, 9 bases at V and 0 bases at J, with 10 bases in the middle. Here the CDR3 DNA reads TGTGCCAGTCGACAGTCTAGCACAGATACGCAGTATTTT. This gives the protein CASRQSSTDTQYF.

This clonotype was recorded a few times. The genes are TRBV6-1 and TRBJ1-5; D is perhaps TRBD1 (6 bases). The CDR3 has 16 amino acids. V lost 6 bases and J lost 1, with 16 bases in between. Germline V lookup: CDR1 MNHNS, CDR2 SASEGT. CDR3 sequence (DNA): TGTGCCAGCAGGGGTGCACAGGGAGGGAGCAATCAGCCCCAGCATTTT. Translating it yields CASRGAQGGSNQPQHF.

Concerning this clonotype: Relative to the germline gene, one junction end is altered; a read error may explain this. The chain recombines TRBV12-3 or TRBV12-4 with TRBJ2-3; D is possibly TRBD1 or TRBD2 (6 bases each). The CDR3 has 16 amino acids. In DNA, the CDR3 is TGTGCCAGCAGTCAACGGAGGGGGGTGAGAGCAGATGCGCAGTATTTT. Translating gives CASSQRRGVRADAQYF.

This clonotype was seen only a few times. The chain joins TRBV6-5 to TRBJ1-4; D is perhaps TRBD1 (5 bases). Trimming left V 4 bases short and J 2 bases short, with 8 bases between. The germline V gene encodes CDR1 MNHEY and CDR2 SVGAGI. CDR3 length equals 14 residues. CDR3 coding DNA: TGTGCCAGCAGTTTCAGGGTCACTAATGAAAAACTGTTTTTT. Protein sequence: CASSFRVTNEKLFF.

The chain recombines TRBV28 with TRBJ2-1; D is ambiguous. The V end was cut by 7 bases, the J end by 0 bases, with 10 bases between. Looked up from germline, CDR1 is MDHEN and CDR2 is SYDVKM. This CDR3 spans 14 amino acids. CDR3 protein: CASTPSDSYNEQFF. CDR3 nucleotides: TGTGCCAGCACCCCTTCGGACTCCTACAATGAGCAGTTCTTC.

This chain links TRBV6-5 with TRBJ2-1; 7 nucleotides agree with TRBD2. Germline V lookup: CDR1 MNHEY, CDR2 SVGAGI. This CDR3 region has 13 residues. V was clipped by 7 bases and J by 7 bases; unmatched bases: 7. CDR3 in DNA: TGTGCCAGCACGGGGCGGGAGATGAATGAGCAGTTCTTC. Protein sequence: CASTGREMNEQFF.

This sequence joins TRBV7-9 and TRBJ2-1, with D uncertain. The germline V and J ends were trimmed by 5 bases and 10 bases, with 18 bases remaining between them. Germline values: CDR1 SEHNR, CDR2 FQNEAQ (reference sequence). The CDR3 spans 14 residues. The CDR3 DNA sequence: TGTGCCAGCAGCACGCCCAAAGACTCCTACGAGCAGTTCTTC. As protein: CASSTPKDSYEQFF.

This clonotype was detected ten times or more. V gene TRBV4-2 combines with J gene TRBJ2-7; D unclear. The CDR3 is 12 amino acids. CDR1 and CDR2 (germline): LGHNA, YNFKEQ. V was cut by 0 bases and J by 7 bases, with 7 bases left in between. DNA for the CDR3: TGTGCCAGCAGCCAAGACTACAATGAGCAGTACTTC. As protein: CASSQDYNEQYF.